One sample yielded the 10 T cell receptor beta chains listed below, sequenced in a study of PD-1 blockade in mismatch repair-deficient tumors. Generated by immunoSEQ multiplex PCR, the TCRdb table keeps only in-frame clones and is missing some. Of about 84,000 clones listed, more than 65% are singletons. Specimen: peripheral blood, collected 12 weeks after starting pembrolizumab. These receptors came from an adult with mismatch repair-deficient cancer.

The V and J genes are TRBV7-8 and TRBJ2-1, with D possibly being TRBD1 or TRBD2 (5 bases each). This CDR3 comprises 14 residues. The germline V and J ends were trimmed by 5 bases and 2 bases, with 10 bases remaining between them. Germline CDR1 is SGHVS and CDR2 is FQNEAQ. The DNA of the CDR3 is TGTGCCAGCAGCCCGGGACCACCCTACAATGAGCAGTTCTTC. Encoded protein: CASSPGPPYNEQFF.

This clone was seen just once. V gene TRBV9 combines with J gene TRBJ1-1; the match to TRBD1 covers 8 bases. The CDR3 loop spans 15 amino acids. V gave up 3 bases and J gave up 7 bases; unmatched junction bases: 11. The V gene's germline CDR1 is SGDLS and CDR2 YYNGEE. The DNA for the CDR3 is TGTGCCAGCAGCGACAGCATGGGGGGACAGGTTGAAGCTTTCTTT. Its translation: CASSDSMGGQVEAFF.

This chain connects TRBV19 to TRBJ1-2; 9 nucleotides match TRBD1. The CDR3 spans 16 residues. The V segment lost 6 bases and the J segment 3 bases; nucleotides outside the gene matches: 11. CDR1 LNHDA and CDR2 SQIVND come from the germline V gene (reference sequence). CDR3 residues: CASSAYRGQVHYGYTF. DNA of the CDR3: TGTGCCAGTAGCGCATACAGGGGGCAAGTTCACTATGGCTACACCTTC.

The chain is built from TRBV19 and TRBJ2-7; 8 bases fit TRBD2. Germline CDR1 reads LNHDA; CDR2 reads SQIVND (reference sequence). V lost 7 bases and J lost 5; bases outside the gene matches: 4. The CDR3 is 12 residues long. CDR3 in amino acids: CASNGGGDEQYF. The CDR3 DNA sequence: TGTGCCAGTAACGGGGGGGGTGACGAGCAGTACTTC.

V gene TRBV6-1 combines with J gene TRBJ2-5; D is possibly TRBD1 (7 bases). Per the germline V gene, CDR1 is MNHNS and CDR2 is SASEGT. The CDR3 has 17 residues. Between the trimmed V and J ends, which lost 2 bases and 5 bases, there was a span of 21 bases. Here the CDR3 DNA reads TGTGCCAGCAGTGAATGGGTCGGGAGAGGGGGCGGGGAGACCCAGTACTTC. Its protein product is CASSEWVGRGGGETQYF.

The chain carries TRBV30 and TRBJ2-6, with D uncertain. CDR3 length: 14 amino acids. Per germline, CDR1 GTSNPN and CDR2 SVGIG (reference sequence). V lost 6 bases and J lost 0, with 9 bases in between. The CDR3 sequence: CACPWASGANVLTF. CDR3 DNA sequence: TGTGCCTGCCCTTGGGCCTCTGGGGCCAACGTCCTGACTTTC.

This sequence joins TRBV27 and TRBJ1-4; TRBD1 might be the D (6 bases). The CDR3 consists of 15 residues. From germline, CDR1 is MNHEY and CDR2 SMNVEV (reference sequence). The V end was cut by 2 bases, the J end by 3 bases, with 10 bases between. The CDR3 DNA sequence: TGTGCCAGCAGTTTAGGGGGGCAGGCTAATGAAAAACTGTTTTTT. Translated, it gives CASSLGGQANEKLFF.

DNA for the CDR3: TGTGCCAGCAGCTTGGTTAACCCTACTGGAGAGACCCAGTACTTC. It translates to CASSLVNPTGETQYF. The chain joins TRBV5-4 to TRBJ2-5; D not certain. Trimming pared 0 bases from V and 4 bases from J, leaving 13 bases between. The CDR3 consists of 15 residues. Germline CDR1 SGHNT, CDR2 YYREEE (reference sequence).

The chain recombines TRBV10-3 with TRBJ2-5; 13 bases are a match to TRBD2. This CDR3 is built from 20 residues. V was clipped by 0 bases and J by 2 bases; unmatched bases: 12. CDR1 ENHRY and CDR2 SYGVKD come from the germline V gene. The CDR3: CAISESKVLAGGPGQETQYF. CDR3 nucleotides: TGTGCCATCAGTGAGTCCAAAGTACTAGCGGGAGGGCCGGGGCAAGAGACCCAGTACTTC.

This clone is a singleton in its sample. The chain combines TRBV2 with TRBJ2-2; unclear D gene. Trimming shortened V by 6 bases and J by 2 bases, and 10 bases separated the two germline ends. The CDR3 sequence is 14 residues long. Germline V gene data show CDR1 as SNHLY and CDR2 as FYNNEI. CDR3 sequence reads: CASSYSSNTGELFF. In DNA form, the CDR3 reads TGTGCCAGCAGCTACAGCTCTAACACCGGGGAGCTGTTTTTT.